These T cell receptor beta chains were read from a single sample in a study of blood T cells in healthy people across ages. A single record per CDR3 protein comes from TCRdb applying MiXCR to the 5' RACE reads. Of over 1,500,000 distinct CDR3 sequences listed, less than 50% are singletons. Sample: blood. The receptors were sampled from a woman in her thirties or forties in good health. CDR3s include the opening cysteine and the closing phenylalanine or tryptophan. D genes are given only for firm matches. Size tells how often a clone was seen (once, few, many) or the class of an expanded clone, and some rows leave it out.

CDR3 length	V gene	clone size	J gene	D gene	CDR3 protein	CDR3 DNA
13	TRBV28	.	TRBJ1-2	.	CASSLTGPWGYTF	TGTGCCAGCAGTTTAACAGGGCCCTGGGGCTACACCTTC
14	TRBV28	.	TRBJ1-2	.	CASSFDRMDYGYTF	TGTGCCAGCAGTTTCGACAGGATGGACTATGGCTACACCTTC
13	TRBV12-3/TRBV12-4	.	TRBJ2-7	.	CASSRTPFYEQYF	TGTGCCAGCAGTCGGACACCTTTCTACGAGCAGTACTTC
15	TRBV7-2	few	TRBJ2-7	.	CASSSHVGGSGEQYF	TGTGCCAGCAGCTCACATGTAGGGGGTTCCGGGGAGCAGTACTTC
15	TRBV24-1	.	TRBJ2-5	.	CATSDPGPSPIEQYF	TGTGCCACCAGTGACCCGGGACCCAGCCCCATTGAGCAGTACTTC
14	TRBV6-5	few	TRBJ2-5	TRBD2	CASNLRGGRETQYF	TGTGCCAGCAATCTACGGGGGGGCCGGGAGACCCAGTACTTC
16	TRBV6-5	.	TRBJ2-1	.	CASSYSAGVSSYEQFF	TGTGCCAGCAGTTACTCGGCCGGCGTATCCTCCTACGAGCAGTTCTTC
17	TRBV28	once	TRBJ1-2	TRBD1	CASSSEGAGQSVGGYTF	TGTGCCAGCAGTTCGGAAGGAGCGGGACAGAGCGTGGGTGGCTACACCTTC
13	TRBV27	.	TRBJ1-4	.	CASSDNSNEKLFF	TGTGCCAGCAGTGACAACAGTAATGAAAAACTGTTTTTT
15	TRBV27	.	TRBJ2-7	.	CASTLRSASSYEQYF	TGTGCCAGCACCCTGCGGAGTGCTAGCTCCTACGAGCAGTACTTC
16	TRBV5-1	.	TRBJ2-7	TRBD2	CASSLSPGGPPYEQYF	TGCGCCAGCAGCTTGTCCCCGGGGGGGCCTCCCTACGAGCAGTACTTC
15	TRBV6-2/TRBV6-3	once	TRBJ2-1	.	CAIRGLGAGSLEQFF	TGTGCCATCAGGGGGTTAGGAGCGGGGTCTCTTGAGCAGTTCTTC
15	TRBV5-6	few	TRBJ2-7	TRBD2	CASSLARLAGSEQYF	TGTGCCAGCAGCTTGGCTAGGCTAGCGGGGAGCGAGCAGTACTTC
12	TRBV6-6	.	TRBJ1-2	.	CASTITPYDYTF	TGTGCCAGCACTATAACCCCATATGACTACACCTTC
16	TRBV12-3/TRBV12-4	.	TRBJ1-2	.	CASSPNSRQRTYGYTF	TGTGCCAGCAGTCCAAACTCGAGACAGCGGACCTATGGCTACACCTTC
16	TRBV7-9	.	TRBJ2-5	.	CASSLLFGGLQETQYF	TGTGCCAGCAGCTTATTATTCGGGGGTCTCCAAGAGACCCAGTACTTC
16	TRBV5-1	few	TRBJ2-7	.	CASSLWPAKGSYEQYF	TGCGCCAGCAGCTTGTGGCCCGCTAAGGGGTCCTACGAGCAGTACTTC
11	TRBV29-1	.	TRBJ2-5	TRBD1	CSGDRQETQYF	TGCAGCGGGGACAGGCAAGAGACCCAGTACTTC
14	TRBV5-1	.	TRBJ1-5	.	CASSLGSSDQPQHF	TGCGCCAGCAGCTTGGGTTCTTCCGATCAGCCCCAGCATTTT
14	TRBV28	few	TRBJ1-2	.	CASSQGSSNYGYTF	TGTGCCAGCAGTCAAGGGTCGTCTAACTATGGCTACACCTTC
17	TRBV27	few	TRBJ2-5	TRBD2	CASSLSQAGGPGETQYF	TGTGCCAGCAGTTTATCGCAAGCGGGGGGGCCCGGAGAGACCCAGTACTTC
17	TRBV7-8	.	TRBJ2-5	TRBD1	CASSRTKGAVRQETQYF	TGTGCCAGCAGCCGAACTAAGGGGGCCGTCAGACAAGAGACCCAGTACTTC
15	TRBV5-6	.	TRBJ2-1	TRBD2	CASSVLAGGANEQFF	TGTGCCAGCAGCGTACTAGCGGGGGGGGCCAATGAGCAGTTCTTC
18	TRBV5-1	.	TRBJ1-6	TRBD1	CASSSIQGTSSYNSPLHF	TGCGCCAGCAGCTCCATACAGGGGACGAGCTCCTATAATTCACCCCTCCACTTT
15	TRBV28	.	TRBJ2-7	TRBD1	CASTDSRDSPYEQYF	TGTGCCAGCACCGACTCCCGGGACAGCCCCTACGAGCAGTACTTC
13	TRBV28	few	TRBJ1-2	.	CASSPDRVAGYTF	TGTGCCAGCAGTCCAGACCGGGTTGCAGGCTACACCTTC
13	TRBV20-1	few	TRBJ1-5	.	CSAAPPRPGPQHF	TGCAGTGCTGCCCCCCCCAGGCCAGGGCCCCAGCATTTT
17	TRBV19	once	TRBJ1-5	TRBD1	CASSIGDRGSDNQPQHF	TGTGCCAGTAGTATCGGGGACAGGGGGTCCGATAATCAGCCCCAGCATTTT